The 32 T cell receptor beta chains listed next were all sequenced from one sample in a study of vaccination effects on CD4 cells after COVID-19. Expansion with viral peptide pools was applied to antigen-specific CD4+ T cells by the ViraFEST assay prior to sequencing. With more than 9 days of culture completed, CD4+ T cells were isolated. The person had PCR-confirmed SARS-CoV-2 infection between March and December 2020. Using immunoSEQ multiplex PCR, the repertoire was profiled, and TCRdb retains in-frame clones only, with some absent. Of around 28,000 clones in the sample, 77% are singletons; the top ten hold roughly a fifth. These receptors have no identified antigens. Specimen: CD4+ T cells from PBMCs cultured with HCoV-NL63 spike peptides, collected before COVID-19 vaccination. The receptors originated from a human donor who had a prior SARS-CoV-2 infection.

This clone showed up just a few times. The chain links TRBV27 to TRBJ1-2; possible D gene TRBD1, 5 bases. The ends were cut back, 5 bases at V and 6 bases at J, with 16 bases in the middle. Per germline, CDR1 MNHEY and CDR2 SMNVEV (reference sequence). The CDR3 contains 14 residues. CDR3: CASSPLGQVNGYTF. CDR3 coding DNA: TGTGCCAGCAGTCCCCTGGGGCAGGTCAATGGCTACACCTTC.

The DNA of the CDR3 is TGTGCCAGCAGCCCGGACAGTGCGACTTATGGCTACACCTTC. Residues: CASSPDSATYGYTF. The chain employs TRBV7-8 and TRBJ1-2, with D perhaps matching TRBD1 (6 bases). The CDR3 covers 14 residues. Trimming removed 5 bases at V and 5 bases at J, with 15 bases between. Germline V gene sequence: CDR1 SGHVS, CDR2 FQNEAQ.

The gene calls are TRBV15 and TRBJ1-6; TRBD1 is a possible D gene (5 bases). The V end was cut by 2 bases, the J end by 5 bases, with 16 bases between. CDR1 LNHNV and CDR2 YYDKDF come from the germline V gene (reference sequence). The CDR3 is 17 residues long. The CDR3 here is CATSRLLMGQNNSPLHF. The CDR3, as DNA: TGTGCCACCAGCAGACTACTCATGGGGCAGAATAATTCACCCCTCCACTTT.

This clone was seen only a few times. The genes are TRBV10-3 and TRBJ1-1, with a possible D match to TRBD1 (6 bases). There are 17 residues in the CDR3. Germline V gene data show CDR1 as ENHRY and CDR2 as SYGVKD. V was trimmed by 7 bases and J by 2 bases, leaving 23 bases between them. The CDR3 region is CAITNRRGGGGNTEAFF. The CDR3 region has the DNA TGTGCCATCACCAACCGGAGGGGAGGGGGGGGTAACACTGAAGCTTTCTTT.

The chain carries TRBV10-3 and TRBJ2-5; no definite D call. V shed 0 bases and J shed 1 base, with 0 bases lying between them. This CDR3 is 12 amino acids long. The germline CDR1 and CDR2 sequences are ENHRY and SYGVKD. CDR3 bases: TGTGCCATCAGTGAGTCCCAAGAGACCCAGTACTTC. It yields the protein CAISESQETQYF.

This clone has just a few counts. The chain joins TRBV4-2 to TRBJ1-1, with D tentatively TRBD1 (6 bases). V shed 1 base and J shed 11 bases, with 14 bases lying between them. This CDR3 contains 13 residues. Germline V lookup: CDR1 LGHNA, CDR2 YNFKEQ. CDR3 amino acids: CASSQGVSGAAFF. CDR3 DNA sequence: TGTGCCAGCAGCCAAGGGGTCTCGGGGGCGGCTTTCTTT.

The CDR3 DNA follows: TGTGCCAGCAGGCGCTACAATGAGCAGTTCTTC. Amino acid sequence: CASRRYNEQFF. The rearrangement joins TRBV12-3 or TRBV12-4 to TRBJ2-1; D gene ambiguous. This CDR3 comprises 11 residues. Trimming shortened V by 6 bases and J by 3 bases, and 3 bases separated the two germline ends.

The rearrangement joins TRBV6-5 to TRBJ2-5; 9 bases align to TRBD2. Trimming took 1 base from V and 5 from J; bases not matched to a gene: 5. Germline CDR1 reads MNHEY; CDR2 reads SVGAGI. The CDR3 is 15 residues long. CDR3 protein: CASSYLRGGGETQYF. CDR3 sequence (DNA): TGTGCCAGCAGTTACTTGCGGGGGGGCGGGGAGACCCAGTACTTC.

This chain uses TRBV7-8 with TRBJ1-5, with D unresolved. This CDR3 region has 14 residues. CDR1 is SGHVS, CDR2 FQNEAQ, per germline. Trimming left V 2 bases short and J 2 bases short, with 7 bases between. CDR3 in DNA: TGTGCCAGCAGCTTAAGGACGGGCAATCAGCCCCAGCATTTT. Its translation: CASSLRTGNQPQHF.

This rearrangement joins TRBV6-5 to TRBJ1-1; the D gene is possibly TRBD1 (6 bases). Trimming stripped 6 bases from V and 0 bases from J, with 11 bases between. Germline CDR1 MNHEY, CDR2 SVGAGI. CDR3 length: 14 residues. Here the CDR3 reads CASRDSNLNTEAFF. In DNA form, the CDR3 reads TGTGCCAGCAGGGACAGTAACCTGAACACTGAAGCTTTCTTT.

As to this clone: Within the sample, other DNA sequences also encode this same CDR3. V is TRBV19 and J is TRBJ2-5, with TRBD1 as a possible D gene (5 bases). The CDR3 covers 13 residues. CDR1 and CDR2 (germline): LNHDA, SQIVND (reference sequence). The V gene lost 8 bases and the J gene lost 1 base, with 11 bases spanning the gap. CDR3 region: CASSRQRQETQYF. DNA for the CDR3: TGTGCCAGTTCCAGACAGCGCCAAGAGACCCAGTACTTC. The full variable domain, with the rest looked up from reference TRBV19 and TRBJ2-5, is DGGITQSPKYLFRKEGQNVTLSCEQNLNHDAMYWYRQDPGQGLRLIYYSQIVNDFQKGDIAEGYSVSREKKESFPLTVTSAQKNPTAFYLCASSRQRQETQYFGPGTRLLVL.

The CDR3 region has the DNA TGTGCCAGCAGCCCCAGAACCGGGACAGGTCGCGGAAACACCATATATTTT. This encodes CASSPRTGTGRGNTIYF. The chain employs TRBV3-1 (or the pseudogene TRBV3-2) and TRBJ1-3, with TRBD1 matching 8 bases. Trimming at V came to 4 bases and at J to 4 bases, leaving 12 bases not matched to a gene. Germline V gene sequence: CDR1 LGHDT, CDR2 YNNKEL (reference sequence). The CDR3 loop spans 17 amino acids.

This chain links TRBV5-4 with TRBJ1-2; D gene unclear. The germline V and J ends were trimmed by 2 bases and 0 bases, with 8 bases remaining between them. Germline CDR1 and CDR2: SGHNT and YYREEE (reference sequence). This CDR3 is built from 14 residues. CDR3 nucleotide sequence: TGTGCCAGCAGCTTAAGACAAGCTAACTATGGCTACACCTTC. This codes for CASSLRQANYGYTF.

The chain recombines TRBV7-6 with TRBJ1-2; maybe TRBD1 (5 bases). V was trimmed by 0 bases and J by 1 base, leaving 6 bases between them. The CDR3 is 14 amino acids. CDR1 and CDR2 from the germline V gene are SGHVS and FNYEAQ. As DNA, the CDR3 is TGTGCCAGCAGCTTAGCAGGGGTTAACTATGGCTACACCTTC. As protein: CASSLAGVNYGYTF.

V usage is TRBV5-4 and J usage is TRBJ2-1; 9 positions match TRBD2. There are 15 residues in the CDR3. In germline, CDR1 is SGHNT, CDR2 YYREEE (reference sequence). Trimming removed 3 bases from V and 4 bases from J; junction bases left unmatched: 5. In nucleotides, the CDR3 is TGTGCCAGCAGCTCGGGACTAGCCGTATACAATGAGCAGTTCTTC. It is translated as CASSSGLAVYNEQFF.

The chain employs TRBV24-1 and TRBJ2-5; D remains unclear. V gave up 4 bases and J gave up 5 bases, with 10 bases separating them. This CDR3 comprises 13 residues. Per germline, CDR1 KGHDR and CDR2 SFDVKD. The CDR3 reads CATSEAGQETQYF. CDR3 coding DNA: TGTGCCACCAGTGAGGCAGGTCAGGAGACCCAGTACTTC.

V gene TRBV4-1 combines with J gene TRBJ2-7; D is perhaps TRBD1 (6 bases). Trimming shortened V by 2 bases and J by 3 bases, and 14 bases separated the two germline ends. The CDR3 sequence is 15 residues long. Germline CDR1 is MGHRA and CDR2 is YSYEKL. This chain's CDR3 is CASSQRGTERYEQYF. DNA of the CDR3: TGCGCCAGCAGCCAAAGGGGGACCGAACGCTACGAGCAGTACTTC.

This CDR3 is CASSFWDRDGDTQYF. CDR3 bases: TGTGCCAGCAGCTTTTGGGACAGGGATGGAGATACGCAGTATTTT. The genes are TRBV7-9 and TRBJ2-3, with TRBD1 matching 9 bases. CDR3 length equals 15 residues. V trimming: 3 bases; J trimming: 5 bases; junction bases outside the gene matches: 6. Germline lookup yields CDR1 SEHNR and CDR2 FQNEAQ (reference sequence).

The table lists this clone with a few counts. The gene calls are TRBV2 and TRBJ1-6; 9 bases fit TRBD1. This CDR3 has 13 residues. The germline V gene encodes CDR1 SNHLY and CDR2 FYNNEI. J gave up 8 bases and V 8 bases, and 4 bases lay outside the gene matches. CDR3 in DNA: TGTGCCAGCCGGGGACAGGGAGATTCACCCCTCCACTTT. Its translation is CASRGQGDSPLHF.

This clone has a handful of counts. This chain connects TRBV19 to TRBJ2-1; 7 bases line up with TRBD2. V gave up 3 bases and J gave up 0 bases; unmatched junction bases: 8. In germline, CDR1 is LNHDA, CDR2 SQIVND (reference sequence). The length of the CDR3 is 17 residues. Here the CDR3 reads CASSILVGGGSYNEQFF. In DNA form, the CDR3 reads TGTGCCAGTAGTATCTTGGTTGGCGGGGGCTCCTACAATGAGCAGTTCTTC. Variable domain in full (rest from reference TRBV19 and TRBJ2-1): DGGITQSPKYLFRKEGQNVTLSCEQNLNHDAMYWYRQDPGQGLRLIYYSQIVNDFQKGDIAEGYSVSREKKESFPLTVTSAQKNPTAFYLCASSILVGGGSYNEQFFGPGTRLTVL.

The V call is TRBV5-1, the J call TRBJ1-2; TRBD1 matches 9 bases. After removal of 4 bases from V and 5 bases from J, the junction contained 9 bases not matched to a gene. The CDR3 is 15 residues long. Germline lookup yields CDR1 SGHRS and CDR2 YFSETQ. CDR3 DNA sequence: TGCGCCAGCAGCATCTCCGGGACAGGGACTTATGGCTACACCTTC. Translated: CASSISGTGTYGYTF.

V is TRBV9 and J is TRBJ2-1; D is ambiguous. From germline, CDR1 is SGDLS and CDR2 YYNGEE. CDR3 length equals 15 residues. With 4 bases removed from V and 0 bases from J, the gap between germline ends came to 11 bases. CDR3 in DNA: TGTGCCAGCAGCACCGACATACGCTCCTACAATGAGCAGTTCTTC. Translation: CASSTDIRSYNEQFF.

This clone was found a few times. The chain combines TRBV7-9 with TRBJ1-6, with a possible D match to TRBD1 (5 bases). This CDR3 spans 14 amino acids. V lost 4 bases to trimming and J lost 7 bases, with 11 bases between them. The germline V gene encodes CDR1 SEHNR and CDR2 FQNEAQ (reference sequence). The CDR3 loop is CASSSRQSNSPLHF. As DNA, the CDR3 is TGTGCCAGCAGCTCCCGACAGTCCAATTCACCCCTCCACTTT.

The chain employs TRBV5-1 and TRBJ2-5; TRBD1 is a possible D gene (5 bases). This CDR3 contains 14 residues. The V and J ends lost 2 bases and 2 bases respectively, with 10 bases between them. Germline V gene lookup returns CDR1 SGHRS and CDR2 YFSETQ. CDR3 DNA: TGCGCCAGCAGCTTAGACAGTTTACAAGAGACCCAGTACTTC. Its protein is CASSLDSLQETQYF.

The chain has TRBV9 and TRBJ1-2; D is ambiguous. The CDR3 sequence is 13 residues long. V lost 6 bases to trimming and J lost 2 bases, with 11 bases between them. Germline V gives CDR1 SGDLS, CDR2 YYNGEE. Here the CDR3 DNA reads TGTGCCAGCACACCCGAGGAAAACTATGGCTACACCTTC. Residues: CASTPEENYGYTF.

The chain combines TRBV20-1 with TRBJ1-1; D uncertain. Germline assignment: CDR1 DFQATT and CDR2 SNEGSKA (reference sequence). The CDR3 runs to 11 residues. V lost 6 bases and J lost 5, with 10 bases in between. CDR3 protein: CSANRRTEAFF. In nucleotides, the CDR3 is TGCAGTGCGAATCGGAGGACTGAAGCTTTCTTT.

The chain employs TRBV7-9 and TRBJ2-2; 11 positions match TRBD2. This CDR3 spans 15 amino acids. Trimming at V came to 2 bases and at J to 6 bases, leaving 2 bases not matched to a gene. Per germline, CDR1 SEHNR and CDR2 FQNEAQ (reference sequence). CDR3 loop: CASSLRLAGSGELFF. CDR3 sequence (DNA): TGTGCCAGCAGCTTACGACTAGCGGGATCCGGGGAGCTGTTTTTT. The whole variable domain, remainder taken from reference TRBV7-9 and TRBJ2-2, is DTGVSQNPRHKITKRGQNVTFRCDPISEHNRLYWYRQTLGQGPEFLTYFQNEAQLEKSRLLSDRFSAERPKGSFSTLEIQRTEQGDSAMYLCASSLRLAGSGELFFGEGSRLTVL.

The chain employs TRBV6-5 and TRBJ2-3; tentative D call: TRBD2 (6 bases). The CDR3 extends over 15 amino acids. CDR1 is MNHEY, CDR2 SVGAGI, per germline. V was clipped by 7 bases and J by 3 bases, with 17 bases between them. The CDR3 reads CASTSTSGGTDTQYF. CDR3 in DNA: TGTGCCAGCACTTCGACAAGCGGAGGGACAGATACGCAGTATTTT.

V and J are TRBV12-3 or TRBV12-4 and TRBJ1-1, with a weak D call TRBD1 (6 bases). The CDR3 has 11 amino acids. V was cut by 4 bases and J by 10 bases, with 10 bases left in between. In DNA, the CDR3 is TGTGCCAGCAGTTCGTGGGGGCGAGCTTTCTTT. Its translation is CASSSWGRAFF.

This chain links TRBV6-2 or TRBV6-3 with TRBJ2-4, with 8 bases matching TRBD2. Germline CDR1 is MNHEY and CDR2 is SVGEGT. There are 15 residues in the CDR3. After removal of 2 bases from V and 3 bases from J, the junction contained 3 bases not matched to a gene. CDR3 region: CASSYGTSNKNIQYF. The DNA for the CDR3 is TGTGCCAGCAGTTACGGGACTAGTAACAAAAACATTCAGTACTTC.

The table lists this clone with a count of one. J is TRBJ1-5 and V is TRBV11-2; D ambiguous. Trimming took 4 bases from V and 9 from J, leaving 10 bases between them. The CDR3 is 12 amino acids. Germline values: CDR1 SGHAT, CDR2 FQNNGV. CDR3: CASSSLAGPQHF. CDR3 nucleotide sequence: TGTGCCAGCAGCTCTCTGGCGGGGCCCCAGCATTTT.

This chain uses TRBV5-1 with TRBJ1-1; D gene ambiguous. This CDR3 contains 16 residues. CDR1 and CDR2 from the germline V gene are SGHRS and YFSETQ. The germline V and J ends were trimmed by 2 bases and 0 bases, with 14 bases remaining between them. This CDR3 reads CASSLPMGPMNTEAFF. CDR3 sequence (DNA): TGCGCCAGCAGCTTACCTATGGGCCCCATGAACACTGAAGCTTTCTTT.